This T cell receptor beta chain stems from a study of OX40 agonist ivuxolimab in advanced cancers. Whole-study results and caveats: There were, on average, more expanded clones in CD8+ T cells than in CD4+.

Sequencing was performed with immunoSEQ multiplex PCR; in TCRdb, only in-frame clones are kept and a portion is missing. The table has roughly 15,000 clones, 70% to 75% seen once. This clone was seen a handful of times. Its antigen remains unidentified. The sample was CD4+ or CD8+ T cells sorted from blood, taken in a trial of the OX40 agonist ivuxolimab. This TCR was sampled from an adult with an advanced solid tumor such as melanoma, head and neck, liver or kidney cancer.

The chain's CDR3 is CASSQGRADSGNTIYF. The CDR3 nucleotides are TGCGCCAGCAGCCAAGGACGGGCGGACTCTGGAAACACCATATATTTT. The gene calls are TRBV4-1 and TRBJ1-3; no firm D call. Germline V CDR1 and CDR2: MGHRA, YSYEKL. CDR3 size: 16 residues. Trimming stripped 1 base from V and 0 bases from J, with 10 bases between.